Shown below are 26 T cell receptor beta chains from a single sample sequenced in a study of vaccination and CD4 T cells after COVID-19. Their target antigens are unknown. Cultured CD4+ T cell DNA underwent sequencing with the Oncomine TCR Beta short-read assay. It was from cultured CD4+ T cells that genomic DNA was extracted. TCRdb fed the PCR reads into MiXCR, producing one record per CDR3 protein. The sample has thousands of distinct CDR3 sequences, around 33% seen once; the top ten hold roughly 20%. Treatment here: approximately nine-day PBMC culture with coronavirus spike peptide pools or control peptides (ViraFEST assay). Before the COVID-19 pandemic (2011-2018), CD4+ T cells were obtained from the unexposed donor. Sequenced: CD4+ T cells from blood, cultured in vitro. Receptors were obtained from a human donor in good health.

This clonotype was seen a handful of times. J is TRBJ1-1 and V is TRBV11-2; D is uncertain. The CDR3 is 13 amino acids. The germline V and J ends were trimmed by 1 base and 4 bases, with 7 bases remaining between them. CDR1 is SGHAT, CDR2 FQNNGV, per germline. The CDR3 loop is CASSLVRTTEAFF. In nucleotides, the CDR3 is TGTGCCAGCAGCTTAGTTCGGACCACTGAAGCTTTCTTT. The whole variable domain, filled in from reference TRBV11-2 and TRBJ1-1, reads EAGVAQSPRYKIIEKRQSVAFWCNPISGHATLYWYQQILGQGPKLLIQFQNNGVVDDSQLPKDRFSAERLKGVDSTLKIQPAKLEDSAVYLCASSLVRTTEAFFGQGTRLTVV.

The chain combines TRBV7-9 with TRBJ1-2; perhaps TRBD1 as D (5 bases). Germline V CDR1 and CDR2: SEHNR, FQNEAQ (reference sequence). CDR3 length equals 14 residues. For the CDR3, the DNA is TGTGCTTGGGGGGGGAGGTTTGACGTCTATGGCTACACCTTC. Translating gives CAWGGRFDVYGYTF.

On this clonotype: Germline is not matched at one junction end, which may reflect a read error. The J gene is TRBJ1-5, the V gene TRBV19, with 9 positions matching TRBD1. The CDR3 is 15 residues long. CDR1 and CDR2 (germline): LNHDA, SQIVND (reference sequence). The CDR3 sequence is CASSPTGGKGQPRHF. CDR3 nucleotides: TGTGCCAGTAGCCCGACAGGGGGTAAGGGTCAGCCCCGGCATTTT.

This CDR3 is CASRTAGQRYQETQYF. The CDR3 DNA reads TGTGCCAGCAGAACAGCAGGACAGCGGTACCAAGAGACCCAGTACTTC. The chain has TRBV27 and TRBJ2-5; D possibly corresponds to TRBD1 (6 bases). Germline V gives CDR1 MNHEY, CDR2 SMNVEV (reference sequence). The CDR3 has 16 amino acids. Trimming stripped 6 bases from V and 0 bases from J, with 17 bases between.

The chain is built from TRBV4-3 and TRBJ1-1, with a possible D match to TRBD1 (5 bases). Germline values: CDR1 LGHNA, CDR2 YSLEER. Trimming cost V 1 base and J 1 base, with 25 bases left between them. The CDR3 covers 20 residues. Here the CDR3 DNA reads TGCGCCAGCAGCCAAGCAAGGGGTATTGGCAACTTATTGGCGAACACTGAAGCTTTCTTT. Amino acids: CASSQARGIGNLLANTEAFF.

This clonotype was detected only a few times. The gene calls are TRBV7-2 and TRBJ2-3; D possibly uses TRBD1 or TRBD2 (5 bases each). This CDR3 is built from 13 residues. The germline gives CDR1 SGHTA, CDR2 FQGNSA. Trimming shortened V by 5 bases and J by 4 bases, and 10 bases separated the two germline ends. The CDR3 protein is CASSKWDADTQYF. The CDR3 DNA follows: TGTGCCAGCAGCAAATGGGACGCAGATACGCAGTATTTT. The full variable domain, completed using reference TRBV7-2 and TRBJ2-3, is GAGVSQSPSNKVTEKGKDVELRCDPISGHTALYWYRQSLGQGLEFLIYFQGNSAPDKSGLPSDRFSAERTGGSVSTLTIQRTQQEDSAVYLCASSKWDADTQYFGPGTRLTVL.

This chain connects TRBV19 to TRBJ2-1, with TRBD1 identical over 8 bases. The CDR3 runs to 14 residues. Germline lookup yields CDR1 LNHDA and CDR2 SQIVND (reference sequence). Germline trimming cut 10 bases from V and 1 base from J; bases unmatched to any gene: 6. In DNA, the CDR3 is TGTGCCACAGATGGGGACAGGTCCTACAATGAGCAGTTCTTC. The encoded protein is CATDGDRSYNEQFF. The full variable domain, its missing parts supplied by reference TRBV19 and TRBJ2-1, is DGGITQSPKYLFRKEGQNVTLSCEQNLNHDAMYWYRQDPGQGLRLIYYSQIVNDFQKGDIAEGYSVSREKKESFPLTVTSAQKNPTAFYLCATDGDRSYNEQFFGPGTRLTVL.

This clonotype has more than one count but fewer than ten. CDR3: CATSSWSTSYEQYF. CDR3 in DNA: TGTGCCACCAGCAGTTGGTCCACGTCCTACGAGCAGTACTTC. The chain employs TRBV15 and TRBJ2-7; unclear D gene. The V end lost 3 bases, the J end lost 1 base, and 10 bases lay between the germline ends. There are 14 residues in the CDR3. Germline CDR1 reads LNHNV; CDR2 reads YYDKDF (reference sequence).

V gene TRBV24-1 combines with J gene TRBJ1-2; weak D call: TRBD1 (5 bases). This CDR3 region has 13 residues. Germline CDR1 KGHDR, CDR2 SFDVKD. V lost 3 bases, J lost 8 bases, and 12 bases lay in between. The CDR3 reads CATSDGDSRGYTF. Written as DNA, the CDR3 is TGTGCCACCAGTGATGGTGACAGTCGGGGCTACACCTTC.

The chain carries TRBV20-1 and TRBJ2-5; D not certain. This CDR3 has 13 amino acids. Deletions cut 4 bases from V and 5 bases from J, with 14 bases between. In germline, CDR1 is DFQATT, CDR2 SNEGSKA (reference sequence). CDR3: CSATLPRKETQYF. The CDR3 DNA reads as TGCAGTGCTACCCTACCGAGAAAGGAGACCCAGTACTTC.

This clonotype has more than one count but fewer than ten. This chain joins TRBV24-1 and TRBJ2-5; TRBD1 aligns across 9 bases. V trimming: 3 bases; J trimming: 6 bases; junction bases outside the gene matches: 10. This CDR3 comprises 16 residues. The germline V gene encodes CDR1 KGHDR and CDR2 SFDVKD. DNA for the CDR3: TGTGCCACCAGTGATGGGGGACAGGGCTTCGCACAGACCCAGTACTTC. As protein: CATSDGGQGFAQTQYF.

This clonotype was seen only a few times. The V call is TRBV6-1, the J call TRBJ2-5; possible D gene TRBD2, 6 bases. CDR1 is MNHNS, CDR2 SASEGT, per germline. The V end lost 5 bases, the J end lost 2 bases, and 9 bases lay between the germline ends. The length of the CDR3 is 13 residues. The CDR3 reads CASSRDSQETQYF. The DNA of the CDR3 is TGTGCCAGCAGTCGGGACTCACAAGAGACCCAGTACTTC.

This clonotype appeared a few times. V and J are TRBV7-2 and TRBJ1-6, with 8 nucleotides matching TRBD1. The CDR3 totals 13 residues. Losses at the gene ends were 5 bases for V and 9 bases for J; bases not matched to a gene: 3. Germline V gives CDR1 SGHTA, CDR2 FQGNSA. Written as DNA, the CDR3 is TGTGCCAGCAGCCCCGGACAGGGTTCACCCCTCCACTTT. Translation: CASSPGQGSPLHF. Together with reference TRBV7-2 and TRBJ1-6, the CDR3 gives the full variable domain: GAGVSQSPSNKVTEKGKDVELRCDPISGHTALYWYRQSLGQGLEFLIYFQGNSAPDKSGLPSDRFSAERTGGSVSTLTIQRTQQEDSAVYLCASSPGQGSPLHFGNGTRLTVT.

The chain carries TRBV19 and TRBJ1-5; a possible D gene is TRBD1 (6 bases). The CDR3 runs to 14 residues. Per the germline V gene, CDR1 is LNHDA and CDR2 is SQIVND (reference sequence). V was clipped by 9 bases and J by 0 bases, with 12 bases between them. The CDR3, as DNA: TGTGCCAGCGACAGGAGATATAGCAATCAGCCCCAGCATTTT. Translated, it gives CASDRRYSNQPQHF.

This sequence joins TRBV7-3 and TRBJ2-6; D possibly corresponds to TRBD2 (6 bases). The germline CDR1 and CDR2 sequences are SGHTA and FQGTGA. This CDR3 contains 15 residues. Trimming left V 1 base short and J 3 bases short, with 7 bases between. CDR3 residues: CASSLMGGGANVLTF. In DNA, the CDR3 is TGTGCCAGCAGCTTAATGGGAGGTGGGGCCAACGTCCTGACTTTC.

The chain combines TRBV29-1 with TRBJ2-7; D could derive from TRBD1 or TRBD2 (5 bases each). V gave up 7 bases and J gave up 7 bases, with 20 bases separating them. The CDR3 length is 13 residues. Germline V gives CDR1 SQVTM, CDR2 ANQGSEA. The CDR3 is CSGEKLGTREQYF. The CDR3 DNA follows: TGCAGCGGGGAAAAGCTGGGGACGAGGGAGCAGTACTTC.

This rearrangement joins TRBV19 to TRBJ2-2; 8 nucleotides match TRBD2. V trimming: 4 bases; J trimming: 6 bases; junction bases outside the gene matches: 4. In germline, CDR1 is LNHDA, CDR2 SQIVND (reference sequence). The CDR3 loop spans 14 amino acids. The CDR3 loop reads CASSTGRGSGELFF. As DNA, the CDR3 is TGTGCCAGTAGTACCGGGAGGGGCTCCGGGGAGCTGTTTTTT.

The V call is TRBV6-1, the J call TRBJ2-2; a possible D gene is TRBD1 (6 bases). Between the trimmed V and J ends, which lost 6 bases and 1 base, there was a span of 9 bases. This CDR3 is 14 amino acids long. The germline gives CDR1 MNHNS, CDR2 SASEGT. The CDR3 is CASRPTGNTGELFF. CDR3 bases: TGTGCCAGCAGACCGACAGGGAACACCGGGGAGCTGTTTTTT.

CDR3 residues: CASRPTGGFGELFF. In nucleotides, the CDR3 is TGTGCCAGCAGACCCACCGGGGGCTTCGGGGAGCTGTTTTTT. The chain uses TRBV27 and TRBJ2-2; possibly TRBD1 or TRBD2 for D (6 bases each). This CDR3 is built from 14 residues. CDR1 is MNHEY, CDR2 SMNVEV, per germline (reference sequence). V shed 6 bases and J shed 7 bases, with 15 bases lying between them.

This clonotype has more than one count but fewer than ten. The genes are TRBV6-1 and TRBJ2-3, with 9 bases lining up with TRBD2. Trimming at V came to 0 bases and at J to 1 base, leaving 11 bases not matched to a gene. Germline loops: CDR1 MNHNS, CDR2 SASEGT. The CDR3 is made up of 19 amino acids. CDR3 nucleotides: TGTGCCAGCAGTGAAGCAATCGGGGCGGGAGGGAGAGGCACAGATACGCAGTATTTT. It encodes CASSEAIGAGGRGTDTQYF.

The chain uses TRBV21-1 and TRBJ2-7. TRBV21-1 is recorded as a pseudogene. CDR3 length: 11 residues. This chain's CDR3 is CASSIAYEQYF. In DNA, the CDR3 is TGTGCCAGCAGCATCGCGTACGAGCAGTACTTC.

This rearrangement joins TRBV19 to TRBJ1-5; D remains unclear. CDR1 is LNHDA, CDR2 SQIVND, per germline (reference sequence). Deletions cut 6 bases from V and 7 bases from J, with 13 bases between. The CDR3 has 13 amino acids. CDR3 coding DNA: TGTGCCAGTAGCCTACGGGCGGCGCAGCCCCAGCATTTT. This codes for CASSLRAAQPQHF.

This clonotype was seen only a few times. The chain is built from TRBV6-5 and TRBJ1-4; D possibly corresponds to TRBD1 (5 bases). With 0 bases removed from V and 11 bases from J, the gap between germline ends came to 10 bases. Per germline, CDR1 MNHEY and CDR2 SVGAGI. The CDR3 has 13 residues. The CDR3 reads CASSYSIGAKLFF. The DNA of the CDR3 is TGTGCCAGCAGTTACTCGATTGGGGCCAAACTGTTTTTT.

The chain is built from TRBV7-8 and TRBJ1-1, with D hard to call. The CDR3 has 12 residues. Germline assignment: CDR1 SGHVS and CDR2 FQNEAQ. V dropped 5 bases and J dropped 10 bases, with 14 bases sitting between them. The DNA of the CDR3 is TGTGCCAGCAGCCAAAGAGTAGACGGAGCTTTCTTT. It translates to CASSQRVDGAFF.

This clonotype was observed a handful of times. The rearrangement joins TRBV27 to TRBJ2-1; 10 positions agree with TRBD1. Germline-derived CDR1 and CDR2 are MNHEY and SMNVEV (reference sequence). J gave up 2 bases and V 8 bases, and 12 bases lay outside the gene matches. CDR3 length: 17 residues. CDR3 nucleotides: TGTGCCAGCCGCAATCCCCGGGACAGGGGCACCTACAATGAGCAGTTCTTC. Its translation is CASRNPRDRGTYNEQFF.

This clonotype was seen a few times. The chain employs TRBV28 and TRBJ2-4; D may be TRBD2 (5 bases). The CDR3 runs 13 residues. V gave up 2 bases and J gave up 7 bases, with 9 bases separating them. CDR1 MDHEN and CDR2 SYDVKM come from the germline V gene. The CDR3 reads CASSLGGPNIQYF. Here the CDR3 DNA reads TGTGCCAGCAGTTTAGGAGGCCCCAACATTCAGTACTTC.